This T cell receptor (beta chain) comes out of a study of blood T cell repertoires in COVID-19. The wider study: Sites in the United States, Italy and Spain provided acute and convalescent COVID-19 samples. PBMCs, B-cell-depleted T cells, or T cells were the source of the cDNA or gDNA that made up the material.

Original handling: Reference gene primer amplification in the assay estimated nucleated cell counts. Profiling relied on immunoSEQ multiplex PCR, and the TCRdb table lists in-frame clones only, not all of them. Clone size and the V and J calls come from that table; the DNA yielded D and trimming. Of over 150,000 clones listed, more than 75% are singletons. Enrollment of patients from Seattle took place during active infection, with longitudinal follow-up. The CDR3 extends over 16 amino acids. Germline CDR1 and CDR2: SEHNR and FQNEAQ (reference sequence). Trimming took 4 bases from V and 7 from J; bases not matched to a gene: 8. This clone was picked up a small number of times.

The sample taken for sequencing was peripheral blood. The TCR originated in a woman aged 60-75 years with COVID-19, enrolled during active disease. This rearrangement joins TRBV7-9 to TRBJ2-1, with 12 bases that match TRBD2. CDR3 nucleotide sequence: TGTGCCAGCAGCTCCCCTAGCGGGGGGGGAATGAATGAGCAGTTCTTC. This gives the protein CASSSPSGGGMNEQFF. Full variable domain (missing parts from reference TRBV7-9 and TRBJ2-1): DTGVSQNPRHKITKRGQNVTFRCDPISEHNRLYWYRQTLGQGPEFLTYFQNEAQLEKSRLLSDRFSAERPKGSFSTLEIQRTEQGDSAMYLCASSSPSGGGMNEQFFGPGTRLTVL.